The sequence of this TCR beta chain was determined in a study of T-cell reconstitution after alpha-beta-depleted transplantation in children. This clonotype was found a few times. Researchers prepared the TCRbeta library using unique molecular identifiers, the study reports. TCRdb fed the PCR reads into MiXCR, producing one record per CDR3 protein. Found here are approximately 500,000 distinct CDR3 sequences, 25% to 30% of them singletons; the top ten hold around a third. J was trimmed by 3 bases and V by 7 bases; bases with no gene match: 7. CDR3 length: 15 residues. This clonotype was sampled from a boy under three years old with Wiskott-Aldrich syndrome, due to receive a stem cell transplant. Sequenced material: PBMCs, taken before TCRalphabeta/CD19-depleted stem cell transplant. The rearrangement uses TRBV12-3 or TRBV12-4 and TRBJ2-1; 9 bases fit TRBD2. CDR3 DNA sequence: TGTGCCAGCACTTCCCTAGCGGGACGCTACAATGAGCAGTTCTTC. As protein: CASTSLAGRYNEQFF.